This section outlines one TCR beta chain sequence together with its context. Its antigen remains unidentified. The data originate from a study of persistence of HIV-infected CD4 T cells. V lost 3 bases, J lost 2 bases, and 6 bases lay in between. The germline CDR1 and CDR2 sequences are MNHNY and SVGAGI (reference sequence). This CDR3 is 13 amino acids long. The stimulus was lysate of CMV-infected fibroblasts, approximately 9.6 ug/mL. CD40L/CD69 double-negative CD45RO-high memory CD4+ T cells were collected. This was the immunoSEQ version 4 assay in survey mode. Each sample used up to 1 ug genomic DNA diluted to roughly 10 ng/uL. The table came from immunoSEQ multiplex PCR; TCRdb's copy has only in-frame clones and leaves some out. The table includes 40,000 to 50,000 clones, about four fifths detected once.

This TCR derives from an adult man with HIV who was CMV-seropositive. V usage is TRBV6-6 and J usage is TRBJ2-3; D gene uncertain. The sequences come from CD4+ T cells sorted from PBMCs after roughly 18-hour stimulation, collected from a patient who received antiretroviral therapy. The CDR3 loop reads CASSYGNTDTQYF. DNA for the CDR3: TGTGCCAGCAGTTATGGAAACACAGATACGCAGTATTTT.